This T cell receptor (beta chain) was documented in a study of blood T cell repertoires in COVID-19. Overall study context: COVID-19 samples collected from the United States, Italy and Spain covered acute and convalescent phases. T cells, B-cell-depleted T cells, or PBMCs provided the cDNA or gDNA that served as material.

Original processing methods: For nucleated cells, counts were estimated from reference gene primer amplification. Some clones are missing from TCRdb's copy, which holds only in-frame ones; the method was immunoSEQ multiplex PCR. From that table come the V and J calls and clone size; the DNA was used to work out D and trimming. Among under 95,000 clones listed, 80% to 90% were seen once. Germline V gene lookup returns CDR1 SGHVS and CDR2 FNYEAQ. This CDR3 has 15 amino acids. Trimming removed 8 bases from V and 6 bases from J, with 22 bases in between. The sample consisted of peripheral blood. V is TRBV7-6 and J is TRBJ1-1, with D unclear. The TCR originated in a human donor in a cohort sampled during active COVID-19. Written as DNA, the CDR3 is TGTGCCAGCCTCTCTGGAAGCAGCGGTTTTTCTGAAGCTTTCTTT. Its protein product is CASLSGSSGFSEAFF.